Described below is a single T cell receptor (beta chain) sequence and its context. The data were taken from a study of shared clonotypes between healthy human individuals. This CDR3 comprises 15 residues. Trimming took 3 bases from V and 5 from J, leaving 17 bases between them. Germline CDR1 is MNHNS and CDR2 is SASEGT. Profiling relied on immunoSEQ multiplex PCR, and the TCRdb table lists in-frame clones only, not all of them. The table has millions of clones, more than 80% seen once. V usage is TRBV6-1 and J usage is TRBJ2-7, with a tentative D call TRBD2 (5 bases). The clonotype comes from a young man in good health. Some clones in this sample may be carry-over from other donors' samples. Source material: naive CD4+ T cells from PBMCs. Described subset: CD45RA+ positively selected. DNA for the CDR3: TGTGCCAGCAGTGATTGGAGGCGCCTTTCAGACGAGCAGTACTTC. Translation gives CASSDWRRLSDEQYF.